This TCR beta chain was sequenced for a study of kidney transplant recipient with SARS-CoV-2 infection. This clonotype showed up many times. TCRdb re-derived calls from the reads in MiXCR, one entry per CDR3 protein. The data hold under 300,000 distinct CDR3 sequences, with under 35% observed a single time. V lost 5 bases to trimming and J lost 4 bases, with 23 bases between them. CDR3 length: 17 residues. The germline V gene encodes CDR1 SGHAT and CDR2 FQNNGV. This sequence joins TRBV11-2 and TRBJ1-2; D not certain. The material was a blood sample, obtained at baseline and between days 110 and 120 from a kidney transplant recipient. The TCR was taken from a male patient between 25 and 40 years old who had COVID-19 and was a kidney transplant recipient. Some T cells may possibly be graft donor cells. The CDR3 sequence: CASSIEVTSRKTYGYTF. CDR3 nucleotide sequence: TGTGCCAGCAGCATTGAGGTAACAAGCAGAAAGACCTATGGCTACACCTTC.